What follows are 27 T cell receptor beta chains derived from one specimen sequenced in a study of T cells in tuberculosis. Noted time point: new active TB diagnosis, blood taken before or within 7 days of starting treatment. Generated by immunoSEQ multiplex PCR, the TCRdb table keeps only in-frame clones and is missing some. The table has about 49,000 clones, about 96% seen once. Sample: PBMCs, taken at tuberculosis diagnosis. The receptors stem from an adult with tuberculosis.

The V gene is TRBV6-6, the J gene TRBJ2-3; D is unresolved. V gave up 6 bases and J gave up 6 bases, with 7 bases separating them. The CDR3 runs to 11 residues. The germline V gene encodes CDR1 MNHNY and CDR2 SVGAGI (reference sequence). The CDR3: CASSRVDTQYF. CDR3 in DNA: TGTGCCAGCAGCCGGGTGGATACGCAGTATTTT.

This sequence joins TRBV18 and TRBJ1-1, with TRBD1 matching 7 bases. J lost 3 bases, V lost 6 bases, and 10 bases had no gene match. The CDR3 spans 15 residues. CDR1 is KGHSH, CDR2 LQKENI, per germline. The CDR3 spells CASSPSQQGYTEAFF. The CDR3, as DNA: TGTGCCAGCTCTCCTAGCCAACAGGGGTACACTGAAGCTTTCTTT.

The gene calls are TRBV6-5 and TRBJ2-7; D uncertain. CDR1 and CDR2 (germline): MNHEY, SVGAGI. Trimming took 2 bases from V and 3 from J, leaving 14 bases between them. The CDR3 is made up of 15 amino acids. CDR3: CASSYGLAINYEQYF. CDR3 nucleotide sequence: TGTGCCAGCAGTTACGGCTTAGCTATAAACTACGAGCAGTACTTC.

The gene calls are TRBV27 and TRBJ1-1; tentatively, D is TRBD1 (5 bases). The germline gives CDR1 MNHEY, CDR2 SMNVEV (reference sequence). The V gene lost 2 bases and the J gene lost 6 bases, with 10 bases spanning the gap. The CDR3 runs 13 residues. The CDR3 DNA follows: TGTGCCAGCAGTTTAGGGGGGTTGGCTGAAGCTTTCTTT. Translation: CASSLGGLAEAFF.

CDR3 sequence (DNA): TGTGCCTGGAGTCATGGACAGGGGAACTATGGCTACACCTTC. Amino acid sequence: CAWSHGQGNYGYTF. V gene TRBV30 combines with J gene TRBJ1-2; TRBD1 matches at 9 bases. CDR1 GTSNPN and CDR2 SVGIG come from the germline V gene (reference sequence). The CDR3 covers 14 residues. V lost 2 bases, J lost 2 bases, and 3 bases stayed unmatched.

This clone was observed a handful of times. This chain connects TRBV5-1 to TRBJ1-1; D unresolved. The CDR3 has 13 residues. Germline V gene data show CDR1 as SGHRS and CDR2 as YFSETQ. Deletions cut 0 bases from V and 1 base from J, with 4 bases between. The CDR3 is CASSLDTNTEAFF. The CDR3 DNA sequence: TGCGCCAGCAGCTTGGACACGAACACTGAAGCTTTCTTT.

This chain joins TRBV30 and TRBJ1-1; maybe TRBD1 (5 bases). Germline values: CDR1 GTSNPN, CDR2 SVGIG (reference sequence). Trimming removed 4 bases at V and 10 bases at J, with 22 bases between. The CDR3 is 14 residues long. The CDR3 is CAWTYVGTTLRAFF. DNA of the CDR3: TGTGCCTGGACGTACGTAGGGACTACTTTGCGAGCTTTCTTT. Full variable domain (outside the CDR3, taken from reference TRBV30 and TRBJ1-1): SQTIHQWPATLVQPVGSPLSLECTVEGTSNPNLYWYRQAAGRGLQLLFYSVGIGQISSEVPQNLSASRPQDRQFILSSKKLLLSDSGFYLCAWTYVGTTLRAFFGQGTRLTVV.

V usage is TRBV5-1 and J usage is TRBJ2-3; the match to TRBD1 covers 8 bases. The CDR3 runs to 15 residues. The germline V gene encodes CDR1 SGHRS and CDR2 YFSETQ. The V and J ends lost 2 bases and 2 bases, in that order; junction bases with no gene match: 4. The CDR3 nucleotides are TGCGCCAGCAGCTTACAGGGGGGTGTCACAGATACGCAGTATTTT. Protein: CASSLQGGVTDTQYF.

This clone was seen only once. J is TRBJ2-5 and V is TRBV4-3; TRBD2 is a possible D gene (6 bases). The CDR3 consists of 13 residues. The V gene's germline CDR1 is LGHNA and CDR2 YSLEER. V was trimmed by 1 base and J by 7 bases, leaving 10 bases between them. CDR3 DNA: TGCGCCAGCAGCCAAGGGAACGGGGGGACCCAGTACTTC. This sequence encodes CASSQGNGGTQYF.

The gene calls are TRBV19 and TRBJ2-2; D is perhaps TRBD1 (7 bases). The germline gives CDR1 LNHDA, CDR2 SQIVND (reference sequence). V was trimmed by 4 bases and J by 4 bases, leaving 19 bases between them. The CDR3 length is 17 residues. CDR3 nucleotides: TGTGCCAGTAGTAAACCCGGGGGACAGACGAGCACCGGGGAGCTGTTTTTT. This gives the protein CASSKPGGQTSTGELFF.

The gene calls are TRBV6-6 and TRBJ1-2; unclear D gene. The CDR3 is 15 residues long. V was clipped by 6 bases and J by 2 bases, with 16 bases between them. Per the germline V gene, CDR1 is MNHNY and CDR2 is SVGAGI (reference sequence). Here the CDR3 reads CASSRTADANYGYTF. The CDR3 nucleotides are TGTGCCAGCAGCCGTACAGCCGATGCAAACTATGGCTACACCTTC.

The rearrangement uses TRBV30 and TRBJ2-1, with D tentatively TRBD1 (6 bases). Trimming pared 3 bases from V and 8 bases from J, leaving 17 bases between. In germline, CDR1 is GTSNPN, CDR2 SVGIG (reference sequence). CDR3 length: 14 residues. The CDR3 region is CAWRARDTSHEQFF. The CDR3 coding sequence is TGTGCCTGGAGAGCTCGGGACACCTCCCATGAGCAGTTCTTC. Variable domain in full (rest from reference TRBV30 and TRBJ2-1): SQTIHQWPATLVQPVGSPLSLECTVEGTSNPNLYWYRQAAGRGLQLLFYSVGIGQISSEVPQNLSASRPQDRQFILSSKKLLLSDSGFYLCAWRARDTSHEQFFGPGTRLTVL.

This clone turned up a few times. The chain is built from TRBV18 and TRBJ1-5; D is undetermined. The V end was cut by 3 bases, the J end by 4 bases, with 7 bases between. Germline V CDR1 and CDR2: KGHSH, LQKENI. The CDR3 is made up of 13 amino acids. This CDR3 is CASSPGQNQPQHF. CDR3 coding DNA: TGTGCCAGCTCACCTGGGCAGAATCAGCCCCAGCATTTT.

The chain joins TRBV5-3 to TRBJ1-2; D is possibly TRBD1 (5 bases). TRBV5-3 is given ORF status, its function remaining uncertain. V dropped 4 bases and J dropped 0 bases, with 10 bases sitting between them. The CDR3 is 14 amino acids. The CDR3 spells CARSPATANYGYTF. The CDR3 DNA is TGTGCCAGAAGCCCCGCGACAGCTAACTATGGCTACACCTTC.

This sequence joins TRBV27 and TRBJ1-1; the D gene is possibly TRBD1 (5 bases). Trimming removed 6 bases from V and 8 bases from J, with 16 bases in between. The CDR3 is 13 amino acids. Germline V lookup: CDR1 MNHEY, CDR2 SMNVEV (reference sequence). Written as DNA, the CDR3 is TGTGCCAGCAGAAGCCTAGACAGATCCGAAGCTTTCTTT. This gives the protein CASRSLDRSEAFF.

The rearrangement uses TRBV9 and TRBJ2-3; 7 bases match TRBD1. The J segment lost 0 bases and the V segment lost 3 bases, leaving 4 bases of the junction unmatched. Germline values: CDR1 SGDLS, CDR2 YYNGEE. The CDR3 has 15 amino acids. CDR3 bases: TGTGCCAGCAGCGGGACAGGATCTAGCACAGATACGCAGTATTTT. As protein: CASSGTGSSTDTQYF.

This sequence joins TRBV9 and TRBJ2-1; D might be TRBD2 (6 bases). The CDR3 has 15 amino acids. Per germline, CDR1 SGDLS and CDR2 YYNGEE. The V gene lost 7 bases and the J gene lost 8 bases, with 22 bases spanning the gap. The CDR3 here is CASARGEALWDEQFF. CDR3 bases: TGTGCCAGCGCCCGAGGGGAGGCCCTTTGGGATGAGCAGTTCTTC.

This rearrangement joins TRBV5-1 to TRBJ1-2; D unclear. The CDR3 is made up of 13 amino acids. Germline assignment: CDR1 SGHRS and CDR2 YFSETQ. V lost 0 bases to trimming and J lost 8 bases, with 11 bases between them. The CDR3 spells CASSLAAGGGYTF. The CDR3 DNA is TGCGCCAGCAGCTTGGCGGCAGGCGGGGGCTACACCTTC. Drawing the rest from reference TRBV5-1 and TRBJ1-2, the complete variable domain is KAGVTQTPRYLIKTRGQQVTLSCSPISGHRSVSWYQQTPGQGLQFLFEYFSETQRNKGNFPGRFSGRQFSNSRSEMNVSTLELGDSALYLCASSLAAGGGYTFGSGTRLTVV.

This CDR3 reads CASSFSTGYEQFF. The CDR3 nucleotides read TGTGCCAGCAGTTTCTCGACAGGGTATGAGCAGTTCTTC. J is TRBJ2-1 and V is TRBV27; 7 bases agree with TRBD1. This CDR3 is built from 13 residues. With 3 bases clipped from V and 8 bases from J, the junction kept 4 bases outside the gene matches. CDR1 and CDR2 from the germline V gene are MNHEY and SMNVEV (reference sequence).

Comments on this clone: The same CDR3 can be traced to other DNA sequences in this sample. The chain links TRBV29-1 to TRBJ2-7; a possible D gene is TRBD1 (5 bases). In germline, CDR1 is SQVTM, CDR2 ANQGSEA. The CDR3 consists of 12 residues. Trimming removed 5 bases at V and 3 bases at J, with 11 bases between. Written as DNA, the CDR3 is TGCAGCGTTCTCCAGGGAAACTACGAGCAGTACTTC. This translates into CSVLQGNYEQYF.

The gene calls are TRBV7-9 and TRBJ2-7; D may be TRBD2 (5 bases). In germline, CDR1 is SEHNR, CDR2 FQNEAQ (reference sequence). CDR3 length: 12 amino acids. V was trimmed by 5 bases and J by 3 bases, leaving 8 bases between them. CDR3 sequence: CASSLGDYEQYF. The CDR3 nucleotides are TGTGCCAGCAGCCTCGGGGACTACGAGCAGTACTTC.

The chain is built from TRBV5-4 and TRBJ2-1; possible D gene TRBD2, 5 bases. This CDR3 has 15 amino acids. Between the trimmed V and J ends, which lost 3 bases and 10 bases, there was a span of 20 bases. CDR1 and CDR2 from the germline V gene are SGHNT and YYREEE (reference sequence). In DNA form, the CDR3 reads TGTGCCAGCAGCTCGGCTGGGTACCTAGCTATCGAGCAGTTCTTC. This encodes CASSSAGYLAIEQFF.

The rearrangement uses TRBV7-2 and TRBJ1-1; TRBD1 matches at 7 bases. The CDR3 extends over 13 amino acids. CDR1 is SGHTA, CDR2 FQGNSA, per germline. Trimming removed 5 bases from V and 8 bases from J; junction bases left unmatched: 8. The CDR3 is CASSPYDRVEAFF. The CDR3 DNA reads as TGTGCCAGCAGCCCCTATGACAGGGTGGAAGCTTTCTTT.

The rearrangement uses TRBV30 and TRBJ2-3, with 7 bases fitting TRBD1. This CDR3 comprises 14 residues. The V segment lost 8 bases and the J segment 1 base; nucleotides outside the gene matches: 9. Germline loops: CDR1 GTSNPN, CDR2 SVGIG (reference sequence). Here the CDR3 reads CASTPQGRTDTQYF. CDR3 DNA sequence: TGTGCCAGTACCCCACAGGGGCGCACAGATACGCAGTATTTT. Full variable domain (rest looked up from reference TRBV30 and TRBJ2-3): SQTIHQWPATLVQPVGSPLSLECTVEGTSNPNLYWYRQAAGRGLQLLFYSVGIGQISSEVPQNLSASRPQDRQFILSSKKLLLSDSGFYLCASTPQGRTDTQYFGPGTRLTVL.

The chain employs TRBV2 and TRBJ2-4; D is perhaps TRBD1 (6 bases). CDR3 size: 16 residues. Germline-derived CDR1 and CDR2 are SNHLY and FYNNEI. With 4 bases removed from V and 0 bases from J, the gap between germline ends came to 13 bases. The CDR3: CASSADSALAKNIQYF. In nucleotides, the CDR3 is TGTGCCAGCAGTGCGGACAGTGCACTAGCCAAAAACATTCAGTACTTC.

The chain uses TRBV30 and TRBJ1-4; 9 bases align to TRBD1. V was pared by 2 bases and J by 7 bases, with 5 bases of the junction left unmatched. CDR1 and CDR2 from the germline V gene are GTSNPN and SVGIG (reference sequence). CDR3 length equals 14 residues. The DNA for the CDR3 is TGTGCCTGGAGTTGGGGACAGGGAACTGAAAAACTGTTTTTT. Encoded protein: CAWSWGQGTEKLFF.

The chain is built from TRBV30 and TRBJ2-7; weak D call: TRBD1 (6 bases). With 0 bases removed from V and 2 bases from J, the gap between germline ends came to 14 bases. In germline, CDR1 is GTSNPN, CDR2 SVGIG (reference sequence). The CDR3 is made up of 15 amino acids. CDR3 residues: CAWSVARGMAYEQYF. DNA for the CDR3: TGTGCCTGGAGTGTAGCCAGGGGAATGGCCTACGAGCAGTACTTC.